This entry lists 13 T cell receptor beta chains sequenced from one sample in a study of human T cells and chemical hapten exposure. Stated time point: patch test 2, 6 weeks after DPC sensitization. Treatment meaning: therapeutic diphenylcyclopropenone sensitization with weekly scalp DPC. TCRdb re-called the RACE reads with MiXCR, one entry per CDR3 protein. The data hold 95,000 or so distinct CDR3 sequences, with 10% to 12% observed a single time. Sequenced here: whole blood, sampled in connection with sensitization to the hapten diphenylcyclopropenone (DPC). The receptors originated from a middle-aged woman with alopecia areata. Some clones in this sample may be carry-over from other donors' samples.

This clonotype has only a few counts. The CDR3 DNA reads as TGTGCCAGCAGGAGAAGTGGGGGAATGAACACTGAAGCTTTCTTT. Protein: CASRRSGGMNTEAFF. V is TRBV6-2 or TRBV6-3 and J is TRBJ1-1; D might be TRBD1 (5 bases). Between the trimmed V and J ends, which lost 6 bases and 0 bases, there was a span of 14 bases. The CDR3 sequence is 15 residues long. From germline, CDR1 is MNHEY and CDR2 SVGEGT.

This clonotype was recorded many times. This chain uses TRBV27 with TRBJ1-1; the D is unclear. Germline CDR1 is MNHEY and CDR2 is SMNVEV (reference sequence). The V and J ends lost 6 bases and 5 bases respectively, with 13 bases between them. CDR3 length: 13 residues. The CDR3: CASSSHDQTEAFF. CDR3 DNA sequence: TGTGCCAGCAGCAGTCACGACCAGACTGAAGCTTTCTTT.

This clonotype came up many times. The chain carries TRBV7-2 and TRBJ2-1; TRBD1 matches 8 bases. The CDR3 consists of 17 residues. Germline CDR1 is SGHTA and CDR2 is FQGNSA. Germline trimming cut 1 base from V and 5 bases from J; bases unmatched to any gene: 10. The CDR3 loop reads CASSLDTGGPAHNEQFF. The CDR3 nucleotides are TGTGCCAGCAGCTTAGACACAGGGGGGCCCGCCCACAATGAGCAGTTCTTC.

This clonotype was found many times. The J gene is TRBJ1-2, the V gene TRBV20-1; a possible D gene is TRBD1 (6 bases). The CDR3 is 12 residues long. The germline V gene encodes CDR1 DFQATT and CDR2 SNEGSKA (reference sequence). The V end was cut by 6 bases, the J end by 6 bases, with 14 bases between. The CDR3, as DNA: TGCAGTGCCCCGCCAGGGGTTCATGGCTACACCTTC. This codes for CSAPPGVHGYTF.

Written as DNA, the CDR3 is TGTGCCAGCAGTCCTAACCCCTCCTACAATGAGCAGTTCTTC. Its translation: CASSPNPSYNEQFF. This sequence joins TRBV14 and TRBJ2-1; D is unclear. Deletions cut 6 bases from V and 0 bases from J, with 9 bases between. This CDR3 comprises 14 residues. Germline CDR1 is SGHDN and CDR2 is FVKESK.

This clonotype came up many times. The V gene is TRBV21-1, the J gene TRBJ1-5; the D call of TRBD1 is as the table states it, not checked on the DNA. TRBV21-1 is termed a pseudogene. CDR3 length: 18 amino acids. The CDR3 loop reads CASSPPQGTVFSNQPQHF. CDR3 coding DNA: TGTGCCAGCAGCCCCCCTCAGGGGACGGTCTTTAGCAATCAGCCCCAGCATTTT.

This clonotype was detected many times. The J gene is TRBJ2-1, the V gene TRBV7-2, with D maybe TRBD2 (5 bases). V was pared by 0 bases and J by 7 bases, with 13 bases between. The CDR3 runs 15 residues. The germline V gene encodes CDR1 SGHTA and CDR2 FQGNSA. DNA for the CDR3: TGTGCCAGCAGCTTAGCGGGTGGGAGAGGGAATGAGCAGTTCTTC. The encoded protein is CASSLAGGRGNEQFF.

This chain links TRBV12-3 or TRBV12-4 with TRBJ2-7, with 7 bases identical to TRBD1. The CDR3 consists of 13 residues. J lost 4 bases, V lost 5 bases, and 5 bases had no gene match. The CDR3, as DNA: TGTGCCAGCAGTCCCGGGACAGCTTACGAGCAGTACTTC. This sequence encodes CASSPGTAYEQYF.

This clonotype has just a few counts. The rearrangement links TRBV20-1 to TRBJ1-5; TRBD1 matches at 7 bases. Germline CDR1 DFQATT, CDR2 SNEGSKA (reference sequence). V was clipped by 6 bases and J by 1 base; unmatched bases: 9. CDR3 length: 15 amino acids. The CDR3 region has the DNA TGCAGTGCGACCGACAGGGTTCGGAGCAATCAGCCCCAGCATTTT. It specifies CSATDRVRSNQPQHF.

This clonotype was found a few times. The CDR3 coding sequence is TGTGCCAGCAGCTTAGTGAAGGATCACCAAGAGACCCAGTACTTC. It is translated as CASSLVKDHQETQYF. The gene calls are TRBV7-9 and TRBJ2-5; D remains ambiguous. V gave up 1 base and J gave up 0 bases, with 9 bases separating them. This CDR3 region has 15 residues. Germline V gene lookup returns CDR1 SEHNR and CDR2 FQNEAQ (reference sequence).

This clonotype was observed many times. The genes are TRBV20-1 and TRBJ2-7, with TRBD2 matching 10 bases. Trimming took 3 bases from V and 5 from J; bases not matched to a gene: 10. The CDR3 covers 15 residues. Germline V gives CDR1 DFQATT, CDR2 SNEGSKA (reference sequence). CDR3 amino acids: CSARETSGMSHEQYF. CDR3 bases: TGCAGTGCTAGGGAAACTAGCGGGATGTCCCACGAGCAGTACTTC.

This clonotype was recorded a few times. The DNA of the CDR3 is TGCAGCGTTGAGGGATTCGGGGTCGCAGATACGCAGTATTTT. Translating it yields CSVEGFGVADTQYF. The chain carries TRBV29-1 and TRBJ2-3, with D tentatively TRBD2 (5 bases). Germline V gene sequence: CDR1 SQVTM, CDR2 ANQGSEA. The CDR3 is made up of 14 amino acids. V dropped 3 bases and J dropped 4 bases, with 14 bases sitting between them.

The sample holds many counts of this clonotype. The chain couples TRBV29-1 to TRBJ1-6; 7 nucleotides line up with TRBD1. CDR1 and CDR2 from the germline V gene are SQVTM and ANQGSEA. The ends lost 7 bases at V and 0 bases at J; junction bases unmatched: 12. The CDR3 spans 17 residues. CDR3 protein: CSAEGTEDSSYNSPLHF. The CDR3 DNA reads TGCAGCGCCGAAGGGACAGAAGACAGCTCCTATAATTCACCCCTCCACTTT.